Shown below are 31 T cell receptor beta chains from a single sample sequenced in a study of blood T cell repertoires in COVID-19. Assay used: immunoSEQ multiplex PCR; TCRdb lists only in-frame clones, some missing. The table lists about 200,000 clones, about 86% of them singletons. Source material: peripheral blood. These receptors were taken from a man between 60 and 75 years old who had recovered from COVID-19.

The chain employs TRBV5-1 and TRBJ1-1, with D perhaps TRBD1 (6 bases). Germline assignment: CDR1 SGHRS and CDR2 YFSETQ. Deletions cut 0 bases from V and 2 bases from J, with 26 bases between. The CDR3 has 20 residues. The chain's CDR3 is CASSLGRDTRFVQGNTEAFF. CDR3 DNA sequence: TGCGCCAGCAGCTTGGGCCGGGACACAAGGTTCGTTCAAGGAAACACTGAAGCTTTCTTT.

The chain links TRBV27 to TRBJ2-7, with D perhaps matching TRBD2 (7 bases). The CDR3 loop spans 17 amino acids. Germline V gene lookup returns CDR1 MNHEY and CDR2 SMNVEV (reference sequence). The V end lost 3 bases, the J end lost 2 bases, and 20 bases lay between the germline ends. CDR3 sequence reads: CASSFRGGGGGTYEQYF. CDR3 sequence (DNA): TGTGCCAGCAGTTTCCGAGGTGGGGGCGGGGGCACCTACGAGCAGTACTTC.

This rearrangement joins TRBV18 to TRBJ2-1; unclear D gene. V was trimmed by 6 bases and J by 1 base, leaving 13 bases between them. This CDR3 comprises 15 residues. CDR1 is KGHSH, CDR2 LQKENI, per germline. As DNA, the CDR3 is TGTGCCAGCTCGCGCGATTTCGTTTCCTACAATGAGCAGTTCTTC. Protein sequence: CASSRDFVSYNEQFF.

This clone appeared once. This rearrangement joins TRBV19 to TRBJ2-7; 7 bases align to TRBD1. Germline loops: CDR1 LNHDA, CDR2 SQIVND (reference sequence). The junction had 4 bases not matched to a gene; V was cut back by 5 bases and J by 3 bases. The CDR3 sequence is 13 residues long. The CDR3 bases are TGTGCCAGTAGTGTCGACAGGGTCTACGAGCAGTACTTC. Its translation: CASSVDRVYEQYF. Together with reference TRBV19 and TRBJ2-7, the CDR3 gives the full variable domain: DGGITQSPKYLFRKEGQNVTLSCEQNLNHDAMYWYRQDPGQGLRLIYYSQIVNDFQKGDIAEGYSVSREKKESFPLTVTSAQKNPTAFYLCASSVDRVYEQYFGPGTRLTVT.

The J gene is TRBJ2-2, the V gene TRBV14; 7 positions match TRBD1. V was pared by 6 bases and J by 6 bases, with 10 bases of the junction left unmatched. Looked up from germline, CDR1 is SGHDN and CDR2 is FVKESK. This CDR3 spans 15 amino acids. This CDR3 reads CASSPDRDRPGELFF. The CDR3 nucleotides are TGTGCCAGCAGTCCAGACAGGGACCGGCCCGGGGAGCTGTTTTTT.

The chain is built from TRBV7-2 and TRBJ2-2; no clear D gene. In germline, CDR1 is SGHTA, CDR2 FQGNSA. V gave up 5 bases and J gave up 5 bases, with 15 bases separating them. The CDR3 length is 15 residues. CDR3 protein: CASSLQDVDTGELFF. The DNA of the CDR3 is TGTGCCAGCAGCCTCCAGGATGTGGATACCGGGGAGCTGTTTTTT.

The rearrangement uses TRBV7-3 and TRBJ2-5, with D hard to call. Germline V gene data show CDR1 as SGHTA and CDR2 as FQGTGA. The CDR3 consists of 13 residues. The V end was cut by 2 bases, the J end by 1 base, with 5 bases between. CDR3 sequence reads: CASSLVAQETQYF. For the CDR3, the DNA is TGTGCCAGCAGCTTAGTGGCCCAAGAGACCCAGTACTTC.

The CDR3 DNA reads as TGTGCCAGCAGCCAGTACAACTACGAGCAGTACTTC. Protein: CASSQYNYEQYF. The V and J genes are TRBV3-1 (or the pseudogene TRBV3-2) and TRBJ2-7, with D hard to call. The CDR3 length is 12 residues. V gave up 3 bases and J gave up 3 bases, with 6 bases separating them. Germline CDR1 and CDR2: LGHDT and YNNKEL (reference sequence).

The V and J genes are TRBV28 and TRBJ2-7; 7 bases are a match to TRBD1. J lost 3 bases, V lost 9 bases, and 5 bases had no gene match. Looked up from germline, CDR1 is MDHEN and CDR2 is SYDVKM. The length of the CDR3 is 12 residues. CDR3 nucleotides: TGTGCCAGTAGGACAGGATACTACGAGCAGTACTTC. Residues: CASRTGYYEQYF.

The gene calls are TRBV6-5 and TRBJ1-2, with 7 bases matching TRBD1. The CDR3 loop spans 13 amino acids. V shed 4 bases, J shed 8 bases, and the junction held 7 bases outside the gene matches. Germline V gives CDR1 MNHEY, CDR2 SVGAGI. CDR3 residues: CASSFDRAGGYTF. The CDR3 DNA reads as TGTGCCAGCAGTTTCGACAGGGCGGGAGGCTACACCTTC.

J is TRBJ1-1 and V is TRBV9; D unclear. The CDR3 has 14 amino acids. Germline CDR1 is SGDLS and CDR2 is YYNGEE. V was trimmed by 0 bases and J by 6 bases, leaving 12 bases between them. The CDR3 DNA follows: TGTGCCAGCAGCGTAGGTACAGTTAATCCTGAAGCTTTCTTT. Its protein product is CASSVGTVNPEAFF.

J is TRBJ2-3 and V is TRBV5-1; a weak D match, TRBD2 (5 bases). V lost 10 bases and J 4 bases, leaving 19 bases between the germline ends. Germline CDR1 and CDR2: SGHRS and YFSETQ. This CDR3 region has 14 residues. CDR3 in DNA: TGCGCCTCCAGGTCGGACGGGAATGCAGATACGCAGTATTTT. Translating gives CASRSDGNADTQYF. Together with reference TRBV5-1 and TRBJ2-3, the CDR3 gives the full variable domain: KAGVTQTPRYLIKTRGQQVTLSCSPISGHRSVSWYQQTPGQGLQFLFEYFSETQRNKGNFPGRFSGRQFSNSRSEMNVSTLELGDSALYLCASRSDGNADTQYFGPGTRLTVL.

DNA of the CDR3: TGCGCCAGCAGCCTCCCTAGCGGGGGGACCCAAGAGACCCAGTACTTC. Protein sequence: CASSLPSGGTQETQYF. The gene calls are TRBV5-1 and TRBJ2-5; 11 bases are shared with TRBD2. V gave up 4 bases and J gave up 1 base; unmatched junction bases: 6. The CDR3 has 16 residues. Germline values: CDR1 SGHRS, CDR2 YFSETQ.

DNA of the CDR3: TGTGCCAGTAGTGGGCGGGCAGGGGCAACTAATGAAAAACTGTTTTTT. Amino acid sequence: CASSGRAGATNEKLFF. This chain connects TRBV19 to TRBJ1-4; D possibly corresponds to TRBD1 (6 bases). The CDR3 loop spans 16 amino acids. Germline lookup yields CDR1 LNHDA and CDR2 SQIVND (reference sequence). Trimming removed 5 bases at V and 0 bases at J, with 13 bases between.

This clone has a single count. This chain uses TRBV5-5 with TRBJ1-3, with D hard to call. Trimming stripped 2 bases from V and 2 bases from J, with 11 bases between. CDR1 is SGHKS and CDR2 is YYEKEE in the germline V gene (reference sequence). There are 15 residues in the CDR3. The CDR3 bases are TGTGCCAGCAGCTTCGCCGGACTGGCTGGAAACACCATATATTTT. This sequence encodes CASSFAGLAGNTIYF.

The chain carries TRBV5-4 and TRBJ1-2; perhaps TRBD1 as D (6 bases). This CDR3 has 15 residues. The germline V gene encodes CDR1 SGHNT and CDR2 YYREEE (reference sequence). V lost 1 base to trimming and J lost 3 bases, with 13 bases between them. The CDR3 protein is CASSLPGGAHYGYTF. The CDR3 DNA follows: TGTGCCAGCAGCTTGCCGGGGGGCGCGCACTATGGCTACACCTTC.

This clone was seen only once. The chain has TRBV9 and TRBJ2-1, with TRBD2 identical over 11 bases. Germline CDR1 reads SGDLS; CDR2 reads YYNGEE. Trimming took 0 bases from V and 9 from J; bases not matched to a gene: 5. The CDR3 is 15 residues long. The CDR3 region is CASSVGTSGSFEQFF. CDR3 coding DNA: TGTGCCAGCAGCGTAGGAACTAGCGGGAGTTTTGAGCAGTTCTTC.

The DNA of the CDR3 is TGTGCCAGCAGCACCCGGGTCAATCAGCCCCAGCATTTT. Its translation: CASSTRVNQPQHF. The chain joins TRBV9 to TRBJ1-5, with D uncertain. This CDR3 is 13 amino acids long. Germline CDR1 is SGDLS and CDR2 is YYNGEE. V shed 4 bases and J shed 3 bases, with 8 bases lying between them. The full variable domain, rest sourced from reference TRBV9 and TRBJ1-5, is DSGVTQTPKHLITATGQRVTLRCSPRSGDLSVYWYQQSLDQGLQFLIQYYNGEERAKGNILERFSAQQFPDLHSELNLSSLELGDSALYFCASSTRVNQPQHFGDGTRLSIL.

The chain is built from TRBV27 and TRBJ1-2, with D perhaps matching TRBD1 (6 bases). The CDR3 contains 14 residues. Germline V gene sequence: CDR1 MNHEY, CDR2 SMNVEV (reference sequence). V was clipped by 2 bases and J by 3 bases, with 10 bases between them. CDR3 sequence (DNA): TGTGCCAGCAGTTTAGCTACAGGGCACTATGGCTACACCTTC. This encodes CASSLATGHYGYTF.

The chain recombines TRBV4-3 with TRBJ2-3; possible D gene TRBD2, 7 bases. Germline CDR1 and CDR2: LGHNA and YSLEER. The CDR3 sequence is 13 residues long. Trimming took off 1 base at V and 8 bases at J, with 10 bases between the two ends. CDR3: CASSQGGGGTQYF. The CDR3 DNA reads TGCGCCAGCAGCCAAGGAGGGGGGGGTACGCAGTATTTT.

This chain links TRBV7-2 with TRBJ2-7; TRBD1 matches at 8 bases. With V trimmed by 5 bases and J by 1 base, 4 bases remained unmatched. The CDR3 consists of 14 residues. CDR1 SGHTA and CDR2 FQGNSA come from the germline V gene. CDR3: CASSPGQASYEQYF. For the CDR3, the DNA is TGTGCCAGCAGCCCGGGACAGGCGTCCTACGAGCAGTACTTC.

The chain combines TRBV14 with TRBJ1-5, with a possible D match to TRBD1 (6 bases). Trimming removed 6 bases at V and 10 bases at J, with 31 bases between. The CDR3 contains 18 residues. CDR1 and CDR2 from the germline V gene are SGHDN and FVKESK. This chain's CDR3 is CASSLTTVTGRTTKPQHF. The CDR3 bases are TGTGCCAGCAGTTTAACGACGGTCACAGGGCGAACCACCAAACCCCAGCATTTT.

The gene calls are TRBV5-4 and TRBJ2-1, with 11 bases fitting TRBD2. V was pared by 4 bases and J by 10 bases, with 13 bases of the junction left unmatched. Germline lookup yields CDR1 SGHNT and CDR2 YYREEE (reference sequence). The CDR3 runs 16 residues. In DNA, the CDR3 is TGTGCCAGCAGCCCGTTTAGCGGGGGGGCCAGAGCGGAGCAGTTCTTC. Translated: CASSPFSGGARAEQFF.

The rearrangement joins TRBV3-1 (or the pseudogene TRBV3-2) to TRBJ1-3; D is uncertain. The germline V gene has CDR1 LGHDT and CDR2 YNNKEL (reference sequence). The CDR3 has 16 amino acids. V was pared by 0 bases and J by 1 base, with 10 bases between. The DNA of the CDR3 is TGTGCCAGCAGCCAAGAGGAGAGTTGGTCTGGAAACACCATATATTTT. Translated: CASSQEESWSGNTIYF.

The chain carries TRBV7-8 and TRBJ2-7; 7 nucleotides match TRBD1. The germline V gene encodes CDR1 SGHVS and CDR2 FQNEAQ. The junction had 16 bases not matched to a gene; V was cut back by 5 bases and J by 0 bases. The CDR3 consists of 18 residues. CDR3 nucleotides: TGTGCCAGCAGCCTCCGTAGAGTAACAGGGGCCACCTCCTACGAGCAGTACTTC. The encoded protein is CASSLRRVTGATSYEQYF.

The CDR3 loop is CASRLGGNTEAFF. The DNA of the CDR3 is TGTGCCAGCCGATTAGGGGGGAACACTGAAGCTTTCTTT. The chain uses TRBV2 and TRBJ1-1; D perhaps matches TRBD1 (6 bases). This CDR3 has 13 residues. In germline, CDR1 is SNHLY, CDR2 FYNNEI. V dropped 8 bases and J dropped 1 base, with 11 bases sitting between them.

This chain links TRBV24-1 with TRBJ2-1; 8 bases are a match to TRBD2. J was trimmed by 8 bases and V by 4 bases; bases with no gene match: 9. The CDR3 extends over 15 amino acids. Looked up from germline, CDR1 is KGHDR and CDR2 is SFDVKD. The CDR3 region has the DNA TGTGCCACCAGTGACGGGGGGGCCGGAGTACATGAGCAGTTCTTC. Translating gives CATSDGGAGVHEQFF.

The rearrangement links TRBV29-1 to TRBJ1-1; TRBD1 aligns across 11 bases. Losses at the gene ends were 6 bases for V and 1 base for J; bases not matched to a gene: 10. From germline, CDR1 is SQVTM and CDR2 ANQGSEA. The CDR3 is 16 amino acids. CDR3 protein: CSVRRTGGRANTEAFF. In nucleotides, the CDR3 is TGCAGCGTCAGAAGGACAGGGGGCCGGGCGAACACTGAAGCTTTCTTT.

The rearrangement joins TRBV27 to TRBJ2-7, with a possible D match to TRBD1 (6 bases). Germline CDR1 is MNHEY and CDR2 is SMNVEV (reference sequence). The length of the CDR3 is 18 residues. The ends were cut back, 2 bases at V and 1 base at J, with 21 bases in the middle. As DNA, the CDR3 is TGTGCCAGCAGTTTAATCCCCTCAGCGACAGGTCCTTCCTACGAGCAGTACTTC. Encoded protein: CASSLIPSATGPSYEQYF.

CDR3 sequence: CSAGPGNTEAFF. CDR3 sequence (DNA): TGCAGCGCAGGACCGGGAAACACTGAAGCTTTCTTT. V is TRBV29-1 and J is TRBJ1-1; D ambiguous. The germline V gene encodes CDR1 SQVTM and CDR2 ANQGSEA. The V end lost 7 bases, the J end lost 2 bases, and 11 bases lay between the germline ends. The CDR3 is made up of 12 amino acids.

V gene TRBV5-1 combines with J gene TRBJ1-1; no clear D gene. Per the germline V gene, CDR1 is SGHRS and CDR2 is YFSETQ. The CDR3 runs to 12 residues. V was clipped by 2 bases and J by 4 bases, with 6 bases between them. DNA of the CDR3: TGCGCCAGCAGCTTCCCGGGCACTGAAGCTTTCTTT. This translates into CASSFPGTEAFF.